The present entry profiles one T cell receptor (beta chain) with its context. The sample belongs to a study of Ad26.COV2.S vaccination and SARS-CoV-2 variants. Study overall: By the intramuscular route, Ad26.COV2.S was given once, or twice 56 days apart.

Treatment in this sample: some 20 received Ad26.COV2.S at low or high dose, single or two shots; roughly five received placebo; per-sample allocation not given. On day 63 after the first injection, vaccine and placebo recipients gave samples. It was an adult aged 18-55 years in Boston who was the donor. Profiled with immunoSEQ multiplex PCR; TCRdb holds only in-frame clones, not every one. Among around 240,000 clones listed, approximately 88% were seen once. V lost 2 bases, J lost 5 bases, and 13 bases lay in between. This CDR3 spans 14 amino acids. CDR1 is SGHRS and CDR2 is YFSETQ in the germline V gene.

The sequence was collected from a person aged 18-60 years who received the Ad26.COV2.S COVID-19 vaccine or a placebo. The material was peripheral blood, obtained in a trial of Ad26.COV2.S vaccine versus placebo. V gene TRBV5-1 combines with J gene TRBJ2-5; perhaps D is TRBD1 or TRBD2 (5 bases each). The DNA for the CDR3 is TGCGCCAGCAGCTTTGGGGGATTGGGGGAGACCCAGTACTTC. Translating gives CASSFGGLGETQYF.